This T cell receptor beta chain was sequenced in a study of T cell changes during pregnancy in multiple sclerosis. A remark on this clone: An end of the junction does not agree with germline; a read error may underlie this.

Libraries were prepared by immunoSEQ multiplex PCR; TCRdb keeps only in-frame clonotypes and omits some of them. This sample has 55,000 to 70,000 clones, with 70% to 90% found just once. The CDR3 spans 12 residues. Looked up from germline, CDR1 is SGHAT and CDR2 is FQDESV (reference sequence). Sequences were derived from peripheral blood, sampled in the first trimester of pregnancy. The receptor comes from a female donor with multiple sclerosis, enrolled in a pregnancy study. The rearrangement links TRBV11-1 to TRBJ1-2, with 9 nucleotides matching TRBD1. CDR3 sequence reads: CASSGRQGGFSF. The CDR3 DNA reads as TGTGCCAGCAGCGGGCGACAGGGGGGTTTCTCCTTC.